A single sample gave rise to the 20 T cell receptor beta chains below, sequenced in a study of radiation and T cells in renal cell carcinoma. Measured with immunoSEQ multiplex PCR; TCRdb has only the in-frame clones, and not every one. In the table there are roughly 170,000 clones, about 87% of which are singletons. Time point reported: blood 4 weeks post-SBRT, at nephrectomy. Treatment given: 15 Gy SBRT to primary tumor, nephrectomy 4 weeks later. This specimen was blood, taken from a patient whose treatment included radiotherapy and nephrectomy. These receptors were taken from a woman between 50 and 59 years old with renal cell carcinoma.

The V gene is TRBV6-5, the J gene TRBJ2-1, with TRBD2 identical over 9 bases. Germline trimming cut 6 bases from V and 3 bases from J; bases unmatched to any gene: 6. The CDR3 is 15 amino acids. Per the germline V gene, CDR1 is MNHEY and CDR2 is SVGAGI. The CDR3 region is CASRPSGAHYNEQFF. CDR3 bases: TGTGCCAGCAGACCTAGCGGGGCGCACTACAATGAGCAGTTCTTC.

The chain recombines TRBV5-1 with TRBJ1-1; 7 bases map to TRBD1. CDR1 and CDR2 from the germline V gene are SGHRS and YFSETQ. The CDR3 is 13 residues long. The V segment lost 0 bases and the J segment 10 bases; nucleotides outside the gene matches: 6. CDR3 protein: CASSLGQGGGAFF. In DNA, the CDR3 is TGCGCCAGCAGCTTGGGACAGGGTGGTGGAGCTTTCTTT.

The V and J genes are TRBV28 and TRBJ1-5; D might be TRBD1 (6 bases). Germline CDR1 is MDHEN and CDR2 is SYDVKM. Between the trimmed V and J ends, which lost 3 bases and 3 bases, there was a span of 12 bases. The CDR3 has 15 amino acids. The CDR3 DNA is TGTGCCAGCAGTTTTACAGGGAGCGACAATCAGCCCCAGCATTTT. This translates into CASSFTGSDNQPQHF.

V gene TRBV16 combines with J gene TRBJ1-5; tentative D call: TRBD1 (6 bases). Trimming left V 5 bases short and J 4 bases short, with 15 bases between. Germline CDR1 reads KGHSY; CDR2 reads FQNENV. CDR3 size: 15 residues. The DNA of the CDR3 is TGTGCCAGCAGCATCCAGGGGAATATGAATCAGCCCCAGCATTTT. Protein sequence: CASSIQGNMNQPQHF.

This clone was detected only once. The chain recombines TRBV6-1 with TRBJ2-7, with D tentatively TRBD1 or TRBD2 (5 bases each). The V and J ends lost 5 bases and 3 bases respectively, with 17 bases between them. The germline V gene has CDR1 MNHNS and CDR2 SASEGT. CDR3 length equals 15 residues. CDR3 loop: CASSSDGDDYYEQYF. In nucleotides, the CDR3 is TGTGCCAGCAGTTCAGACGGGGACGATTACTACGAGCAGTACTTC.

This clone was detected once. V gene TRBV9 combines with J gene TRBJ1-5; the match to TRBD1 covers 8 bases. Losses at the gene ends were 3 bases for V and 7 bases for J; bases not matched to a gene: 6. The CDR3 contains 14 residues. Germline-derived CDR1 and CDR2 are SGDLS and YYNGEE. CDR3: CASSADREGQPQHF. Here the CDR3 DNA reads TGTGCCAGCAGCGCGGACAGGGAGGGACAGCCCCAGCATTTT.

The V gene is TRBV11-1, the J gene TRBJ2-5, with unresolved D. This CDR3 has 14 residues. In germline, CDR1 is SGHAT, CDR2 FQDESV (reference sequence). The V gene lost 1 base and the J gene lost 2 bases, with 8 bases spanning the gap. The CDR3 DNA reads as TGTGCCAGCAGCTTAGGGTTCCCACAAGAGACCCAGTACTTC. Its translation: CASSLGFPQETQYF. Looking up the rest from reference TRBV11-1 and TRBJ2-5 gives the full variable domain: EAEVAQSPRYKITEKSQAVAFWCDPISGHATLYWYRQILGQGPELLVQFQDESVVDDSQLPKDRFSAERLKGVDSTLKIQPAELGDSAMYLCASSLGFPQETQYFGPGTRLLVL.

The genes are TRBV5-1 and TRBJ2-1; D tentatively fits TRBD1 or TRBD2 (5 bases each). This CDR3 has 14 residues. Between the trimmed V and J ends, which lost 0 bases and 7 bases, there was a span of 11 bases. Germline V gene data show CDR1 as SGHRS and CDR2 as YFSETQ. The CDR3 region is CASSLEQGGNEQFF. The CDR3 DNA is TGCGCCAGCAGCTTGGAGCAGGGCGGGAATGAGCAGTTCTTC.

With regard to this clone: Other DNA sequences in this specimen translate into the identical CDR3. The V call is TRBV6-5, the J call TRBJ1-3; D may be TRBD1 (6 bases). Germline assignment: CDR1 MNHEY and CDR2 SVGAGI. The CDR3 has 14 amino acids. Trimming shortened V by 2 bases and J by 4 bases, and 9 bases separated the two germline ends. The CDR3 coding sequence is TGTGCCAGCAGTTACGGGGGCGCAGGAAACACCATATATTTT. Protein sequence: CASSYGGAGNTIYF.

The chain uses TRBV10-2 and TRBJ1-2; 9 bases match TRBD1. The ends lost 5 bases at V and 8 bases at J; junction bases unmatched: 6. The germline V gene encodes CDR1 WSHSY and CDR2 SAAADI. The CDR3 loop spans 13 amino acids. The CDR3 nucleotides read TGCGCCAGCAGTACCCGGACAGGGGACGGCTACACCTTC. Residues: CASSTRTGDGYTF.

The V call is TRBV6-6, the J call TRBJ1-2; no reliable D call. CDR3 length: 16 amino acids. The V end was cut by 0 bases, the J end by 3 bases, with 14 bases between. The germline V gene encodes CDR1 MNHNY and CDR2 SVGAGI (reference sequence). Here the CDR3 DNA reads TGTGCCAGCAGTTACTCATACCGGGTTTCGGACTATGGCTACACCTTC. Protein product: CASSYSYRVSDYGYTF.

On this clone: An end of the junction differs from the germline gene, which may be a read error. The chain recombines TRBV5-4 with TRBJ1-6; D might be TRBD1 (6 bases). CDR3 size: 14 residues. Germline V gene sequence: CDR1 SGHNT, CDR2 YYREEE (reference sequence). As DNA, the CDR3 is TGTGCCAGCAGCATGGACAGATTTAATTCACCCCCCCACTTT. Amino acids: CASSMDRFNSPPHF.

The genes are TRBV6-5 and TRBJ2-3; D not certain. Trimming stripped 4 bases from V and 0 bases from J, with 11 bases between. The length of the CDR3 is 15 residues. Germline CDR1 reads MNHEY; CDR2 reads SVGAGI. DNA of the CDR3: TGTGCCAGCAGTTCCCAACCGCCTAGCACAGATACGCAGTATTTT. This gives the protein CASSSQPPSTDTQYF.

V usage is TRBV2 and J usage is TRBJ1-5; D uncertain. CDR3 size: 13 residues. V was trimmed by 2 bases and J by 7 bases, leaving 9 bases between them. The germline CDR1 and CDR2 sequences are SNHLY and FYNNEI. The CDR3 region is CASSEIAGQPQHF. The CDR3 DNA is TGTGCCAGCAGTGAAATAGCCGGGCAGCCCCAGCATTTT.

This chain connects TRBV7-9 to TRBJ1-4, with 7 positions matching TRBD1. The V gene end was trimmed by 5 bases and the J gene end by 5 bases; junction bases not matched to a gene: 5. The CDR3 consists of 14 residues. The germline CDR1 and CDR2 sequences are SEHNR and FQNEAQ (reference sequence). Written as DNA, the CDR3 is TGTGCCAGCAGCCATGGACAGGCAAATGAAAAACTGTTTTTT. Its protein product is CASSHGQANEKLFF.

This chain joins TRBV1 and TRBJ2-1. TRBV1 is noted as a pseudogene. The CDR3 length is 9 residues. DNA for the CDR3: TGCACCAGCAGCCAAGAGCAGTTCTTC. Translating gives CTSSQEQFF.

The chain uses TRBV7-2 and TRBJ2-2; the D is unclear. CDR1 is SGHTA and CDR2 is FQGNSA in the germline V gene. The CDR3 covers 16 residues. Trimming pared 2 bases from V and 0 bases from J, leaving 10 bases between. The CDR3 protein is CASSLYSPANTGELFF. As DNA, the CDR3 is TGTGCCAGCAGCTTATATAGCCCCGCGAACACCGGGGAGCTGTTTTTT. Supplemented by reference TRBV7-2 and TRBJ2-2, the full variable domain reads GAGVSQSPSNKVTEKGKDVELRCDPISGHTALYWYRQSLGQGLEFLIYFQGNSAPDKSGLPSDRFSAERTGGSVSTLTIQRTQQEDSAVYLCASSLYSPANTGELFFGEGSRLTVL.

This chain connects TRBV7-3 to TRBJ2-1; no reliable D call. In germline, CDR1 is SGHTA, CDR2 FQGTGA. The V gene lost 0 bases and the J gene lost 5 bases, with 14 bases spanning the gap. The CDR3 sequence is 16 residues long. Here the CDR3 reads CASSLTSETINNEQFF. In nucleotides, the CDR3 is TGTGCCAGCAGCTTAACCTCAGAAACTATAAACAATGAGCAGTTCTTC. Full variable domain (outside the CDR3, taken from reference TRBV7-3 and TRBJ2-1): GAGVSQTPSNKVTEKGKYVELRCDPISGHTALYWYRQSLGQGPEFLIYFQGTGAADDSGLPNDRFFAVRPEGSVSTLKIQRTERGDSAVYLCASSLTSETINNEQFFGPGTRLTVL.

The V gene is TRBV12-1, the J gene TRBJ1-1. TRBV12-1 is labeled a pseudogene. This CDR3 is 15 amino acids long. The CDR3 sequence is CASSSPGLGNTEAFF. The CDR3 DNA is TGTGCCAGCAGCTCCCCGGGACTGGGGAACACTGAAGCTTTCTTT.

The CDR3 DNA follows: TGCGCCAGCAGCTTTGAGGGCGACCCAACTAATGAAAAACTGTTTTTT. Translation gives CASSFEGDPTNEKLFF. The rearrangement joins TRBV5-1 to TRBJ1-4; D not resolved. Germline CDR1 is SGHRS and CDR2 is YFSETQ. V was clipped by 2 bases and J by 0 bases, with 11 bases between them. This CDR3 comprises 16 residues.